This TCR beta chain was identified in a study of cytotoxic CD8 clonotypes in ibrutinib-treated CLL. Whole-study context: It was after a median roughly 13 months of treatment, range 6 to 36, that response samples were taken.

Per germline, CDR1 SGDLS and CDR2 YYNGEE. The CDR3 loop spans 15 amino acids. V was shortened by 2 bases and J by 3 bases, with 12 bases between the two germline ends. The assay was immunoSEQ multiplex PCR, and TCRdb's table has in-frame clones only and misses some. The repertoire holds approximately 60,000 clones, with approximately 54% as singletons. General observations from the study: Rare overall, public clonotypes shrank or held steady under therapy. At baseline, clonality was higher than in age-matched healthy donors and correlated with CD8+ counts. Sampling times differed between sustained-remission and progressing patients.

This clone was recorded a few times. Its antigen is not known. The chain is built from TRBV9 and TRBJ1-5; D is uncertain. Sample: PBMCs, taken at disease progression, from a patient treated with ibrutinib. The clonotype originates from a human donor with chronic lymphocytic leukemia. The CDR3 spells CASSVMGSPNQPQHF. CDR3 DNA sequence: TGTGCCAGCAGCGTCATGGGGTCCCCCAATCAGCCCCAGCATTTT.